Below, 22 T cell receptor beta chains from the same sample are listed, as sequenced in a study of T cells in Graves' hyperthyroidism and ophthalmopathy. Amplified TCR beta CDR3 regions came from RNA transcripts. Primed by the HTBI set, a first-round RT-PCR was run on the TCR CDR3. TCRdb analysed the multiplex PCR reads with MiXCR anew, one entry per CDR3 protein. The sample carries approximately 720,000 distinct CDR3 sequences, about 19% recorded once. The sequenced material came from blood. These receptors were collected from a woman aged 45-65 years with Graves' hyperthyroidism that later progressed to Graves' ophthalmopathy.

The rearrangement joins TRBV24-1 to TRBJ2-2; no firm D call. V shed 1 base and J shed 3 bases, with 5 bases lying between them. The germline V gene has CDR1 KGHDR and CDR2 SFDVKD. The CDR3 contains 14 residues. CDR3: CATSDFDYTGELFF. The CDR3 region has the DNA TGTGCCACCAGTGATTTCGATTACACCGGGGAGCTGTTTTTT.

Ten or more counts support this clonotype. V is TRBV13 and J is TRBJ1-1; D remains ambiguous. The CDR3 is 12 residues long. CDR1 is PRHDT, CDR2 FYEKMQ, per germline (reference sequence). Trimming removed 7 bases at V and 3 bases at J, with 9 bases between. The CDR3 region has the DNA TGTGCCAGCACTTCGGTTGACACTGAAGCTTTCTTT. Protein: CASTSVDTEAFF.

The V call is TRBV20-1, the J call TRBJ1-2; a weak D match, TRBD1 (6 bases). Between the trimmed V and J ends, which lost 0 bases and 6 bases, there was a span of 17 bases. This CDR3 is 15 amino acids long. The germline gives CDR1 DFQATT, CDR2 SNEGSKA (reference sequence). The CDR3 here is CSARDLNRARDGYTF. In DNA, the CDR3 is TGCAGTGCTAGAGACCTAAACAGGGCCAGGGATGGCTACACCTTC.

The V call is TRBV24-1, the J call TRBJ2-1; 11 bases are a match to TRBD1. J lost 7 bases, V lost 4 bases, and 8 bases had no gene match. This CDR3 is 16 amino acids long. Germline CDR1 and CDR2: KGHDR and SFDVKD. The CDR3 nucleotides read TGTGCCACCAGTGACTCGGGACAGGGGGGCGGGAATGAGCAGTTCTTC. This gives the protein CATSDSGQGGGNEQFF.

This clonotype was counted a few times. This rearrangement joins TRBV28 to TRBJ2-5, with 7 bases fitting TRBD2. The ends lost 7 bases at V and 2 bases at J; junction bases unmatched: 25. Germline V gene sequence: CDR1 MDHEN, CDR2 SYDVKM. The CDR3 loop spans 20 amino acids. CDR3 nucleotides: TGTGCCAGCAAGGGGTGGTGGAGGGCGGGAGACGCGATGGGACAAGAGACCCAGTACTTC. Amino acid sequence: CASKGWWRAGDAMGQETQYF.

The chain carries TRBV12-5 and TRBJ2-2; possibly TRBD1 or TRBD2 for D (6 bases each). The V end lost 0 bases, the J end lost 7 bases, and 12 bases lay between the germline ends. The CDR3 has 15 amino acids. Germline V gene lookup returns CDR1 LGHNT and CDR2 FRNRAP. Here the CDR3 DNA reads TGTGCTAGTGGTTTGGTACTTCGGGGGCACGGGGAGCTGTTTTTT. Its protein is CASGLVLRGHGELFF.

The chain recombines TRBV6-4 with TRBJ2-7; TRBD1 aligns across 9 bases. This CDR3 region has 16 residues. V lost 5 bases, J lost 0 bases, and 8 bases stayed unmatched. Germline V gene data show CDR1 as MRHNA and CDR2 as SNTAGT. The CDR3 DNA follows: TGTGCCAGCAGTTATTCTTGGACAGGGGCCTCCTACGAGCAGTACTTC. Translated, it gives CASSYSWTGASYEQYF.

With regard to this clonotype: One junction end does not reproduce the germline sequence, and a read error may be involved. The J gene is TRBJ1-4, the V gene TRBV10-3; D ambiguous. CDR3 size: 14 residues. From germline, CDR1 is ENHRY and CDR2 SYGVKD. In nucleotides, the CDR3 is TGTGCCACCAGTAGGGCAGCAACTAATGAAAAACTGTTTTTT. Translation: CATSRAATNEKLFF.

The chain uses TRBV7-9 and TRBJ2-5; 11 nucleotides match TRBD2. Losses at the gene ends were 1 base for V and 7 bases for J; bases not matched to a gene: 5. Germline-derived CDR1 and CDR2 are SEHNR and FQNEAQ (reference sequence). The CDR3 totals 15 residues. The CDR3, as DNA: TGTGCCAGCAGCTTAGATCTAGCGGGGGGCTGGACCCAGTACTTC. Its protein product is CASSLDLAGGWTQYF. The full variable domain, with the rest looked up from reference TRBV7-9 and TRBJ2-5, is DTGVSQNPRHKITKRGQNVTFRCDPISEHNRLYWYRQTLGQGPEFLTYFQNEAQLEKSRLLSDRFSAERPKGSFSTLEIQRTEQGDSAMYLCASSLDLAGGWTQYFGPGTRLLVL.

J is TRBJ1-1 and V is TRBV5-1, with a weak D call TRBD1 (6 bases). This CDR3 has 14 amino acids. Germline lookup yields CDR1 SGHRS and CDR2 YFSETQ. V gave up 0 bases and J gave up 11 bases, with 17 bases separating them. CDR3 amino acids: CASSLEVGGAQAFF. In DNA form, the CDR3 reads TGCGCCAGCAGCTTGGAGGTGGGGGGGGCGCAGGCTTTCTTT.

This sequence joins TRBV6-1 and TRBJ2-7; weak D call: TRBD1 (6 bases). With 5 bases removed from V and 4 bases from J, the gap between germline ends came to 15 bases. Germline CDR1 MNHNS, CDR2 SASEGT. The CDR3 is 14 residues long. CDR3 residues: CASSQTGFRYEQYF. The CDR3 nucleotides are TGTGCCAGCAGTCAAACAGGGTTCCGGTACGAGCAGTACTTC.

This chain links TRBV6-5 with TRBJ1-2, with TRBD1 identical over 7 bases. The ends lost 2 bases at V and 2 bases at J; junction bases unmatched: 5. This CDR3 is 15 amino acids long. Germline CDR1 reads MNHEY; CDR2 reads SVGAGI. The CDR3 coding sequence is TGTGCCAGCAGTTACGGCGGCAGGGGGAACTATGGCTACACCTTC. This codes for CASSYGGRGNYGYTF.

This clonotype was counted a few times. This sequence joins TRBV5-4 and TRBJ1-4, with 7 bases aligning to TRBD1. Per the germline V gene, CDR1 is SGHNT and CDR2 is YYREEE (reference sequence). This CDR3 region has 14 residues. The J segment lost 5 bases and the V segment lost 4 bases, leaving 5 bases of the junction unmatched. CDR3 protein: CASSVTGINEKLFF. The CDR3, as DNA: TGTGCCAGCAGCGTGACAGGGATAAATGAAAAACTGTTTTTT.

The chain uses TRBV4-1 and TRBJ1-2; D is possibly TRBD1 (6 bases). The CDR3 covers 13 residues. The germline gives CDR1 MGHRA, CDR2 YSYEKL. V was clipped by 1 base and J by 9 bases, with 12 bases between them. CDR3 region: CASSQVQGRRYTF. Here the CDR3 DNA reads TGCGCCAGCAGCCAAGTACAGGGCCGACGCTACACCTTC.

The CDR3 is CASTSGRSLNYGYTF. The CDR3 DNA reads TGTGCCAGCACCTCAGGACGGTCACTTAACTATGGCTACACCTTC. V gene TRBV6-1 combines with J gene TRBJ1-2; the D is unclear. This CDR3 is 15 amino acids long. The germline V and J ends were trimmed by 7 bases and 1 base, with 16 bases remaining between them. Germline V lookup: CDR1 MNHNS, CDR2 SASEGT.

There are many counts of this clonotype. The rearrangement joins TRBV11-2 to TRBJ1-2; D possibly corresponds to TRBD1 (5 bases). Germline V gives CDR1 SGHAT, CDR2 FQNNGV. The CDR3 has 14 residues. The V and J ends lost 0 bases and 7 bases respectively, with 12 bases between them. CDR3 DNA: TGTGCCAGCAGCTTAGAGGGCAGGGCCTTTGGCTACACCTTC. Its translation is CASSLEGRAFGYTF. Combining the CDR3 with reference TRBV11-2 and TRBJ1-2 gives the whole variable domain EAGVAQSPRYKIIEKRQSVAFWCNPISGHATLYWYQQILGQGPKLLIQFQNNGVVDDSQLPKDRFSAERLKGVDSTLKIQPAKLEDSAVYLCASSLEGRAFGYTFGSGTRLTVV.

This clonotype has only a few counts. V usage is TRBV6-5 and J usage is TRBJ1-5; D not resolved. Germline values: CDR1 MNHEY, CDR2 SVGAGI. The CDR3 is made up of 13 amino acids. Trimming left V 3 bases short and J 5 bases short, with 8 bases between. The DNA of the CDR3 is TGTGCCAGCAGTTATACCGGGGATCAGCCCCAGCATTTT. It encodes CASSYTGDQPQHF.

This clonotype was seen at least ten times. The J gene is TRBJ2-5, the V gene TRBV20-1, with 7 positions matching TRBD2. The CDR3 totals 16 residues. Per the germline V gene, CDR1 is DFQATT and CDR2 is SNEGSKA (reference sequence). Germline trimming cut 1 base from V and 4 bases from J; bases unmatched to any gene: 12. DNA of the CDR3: TGCAGTGCTAGAGTCGGTTATGAAGCGGGGCGAGAGACCCAGTACTTC. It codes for CSARVGYEAGRETQYF.

The CDR3 region is CSVGPQGPTNYGYTF. The CDR3 DNA reads TGCAGCGTTGGGCCCCAGGGACCTACTAACTATGGCTACACCTTC. The chain recombines TRBV29-1 with TRBJ1-2; D possibly corresponds to TRBD1 (5 bases). Trimming pared 4 bases from V and 0 bases from J, leaving 15 bases between. CDR3 length: 15 residues. In germline, CDR1 is SQVTM, CDR2 ANQGSEA.

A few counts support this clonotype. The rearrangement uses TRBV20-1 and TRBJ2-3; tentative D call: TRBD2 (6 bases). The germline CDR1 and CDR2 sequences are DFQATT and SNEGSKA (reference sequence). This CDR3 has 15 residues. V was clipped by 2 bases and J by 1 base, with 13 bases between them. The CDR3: CSARLWGDRTDTQYF. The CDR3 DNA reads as TGCAGTGCTAGACTTTGGGGGGACCGCACAGATACGCAGTATTTT.

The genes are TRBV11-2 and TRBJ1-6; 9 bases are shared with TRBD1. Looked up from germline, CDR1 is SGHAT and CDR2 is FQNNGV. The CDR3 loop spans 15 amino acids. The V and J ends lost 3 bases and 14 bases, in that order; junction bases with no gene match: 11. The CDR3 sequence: CASSLAGTGKTALHF. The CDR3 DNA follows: TGTGCCAGCAGCTTGGCCGGGACAGGGAAAACTGCCCTCCACTTT.

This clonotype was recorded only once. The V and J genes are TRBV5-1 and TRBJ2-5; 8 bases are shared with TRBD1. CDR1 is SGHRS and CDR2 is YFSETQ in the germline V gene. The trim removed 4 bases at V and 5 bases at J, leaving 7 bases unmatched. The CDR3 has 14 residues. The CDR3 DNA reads TGCGCCAGCAGCGGACGGACAGGGAGGGAGACCCAGTACTTC. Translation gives CASSGRTGRETQYF.